This T cell receptor beta chain originates from a study of identical twins. Every sampled donor was Caucasian and healthy. CDR1 and CDR2 (germline): SGHTA, FQGNSA. Trimming took off 8 bases at V and 3 bases at J, with 14 bases between the two ends. CDR3 length: 14 residues. TCRdb re-analysed the 5' RACE reads in MiXCR, keeping a single row per CDR3 protein. The sample shows 450,000 to 500,000 distinct CDR3 sequences, around an eighth of them seen only once. These sequences were also reported in another study, on yellow fever vaccine responses in identical twins.

The rearrangement uses TRBV7-2 and TRBJ1-5; D remains ambiguous. This TCR was sampled from a woman younger than 30 in good health. Sequenced input: CD4+ T cells sorted from blood. CDR3 loop: CASSLVGSNQPQHF. CDR3 sequence (DNA): TGTGCCAGCTCCCTTGTGGGGTCCAATCAGCCCCAGCATTTT.